The clone carrying this TCR beta chain was observed a handful of times. Under the authors' procedure: Amplification with reference gene primers provided the estimates of nucleated cell counts. Profiling relied on immunoSEQ multiplex PCR, and the TCRdb table lists in-frame clones only, not all of them. V, J and clone size are those of that table, while D and trimming were read from the DNA. The table includes approximately 300,000 clones, about 85% detected once. This sample was taken from a study of blood T cell repertoires in COVID-19. Study at large: Both acute and convalescent COVID-19 samples were obtained from the United States, Italy and Spain. PBMCs, B-cell-depleted T cells, or T cells were the source of the cDNA or gDNA that made up the material.

The CDR3 covers 15 residues. The germline V gene has CDR1 SGHTA and CDR2 FQGNSA. With V trimmed by 5 bases and J by 5 bases, 10 bases remained unmatched. Seattle's enrolled individuals joined amid active infection and were then monitored longitudinally. The chain is built from TRBV7-2 and TRBJ2-5, with TRBD1 matching over 8 bases. The sequenced material came from peripheral blood. The TCR comes from a human donor with COVID-19, enrolled during active disease. The donor label of this sample is uncertain. The CDR3 sequence is CASSPVRDRMETQYF. CDR3 nucleotide sequence: TGTGCCAGCAGCCCCGTACGGGACAGGATGGAGACCCAGTACTTC. Full variable domain (missing parts from reference TRBV7-2 and TRBJ2-5): GAGVSQSPSNKVTEKGKDVELRCDPISGHTALYWYRQSLGQGLEFLIYFQGNSAPDKSGLPSDRFSAERTGGSVSTLTIQRTQQEDSAVYLCASSPVRDRMETQYFGPGTRLLVL.